Listed here is a single T cell receptor beta chain. Its antigen is unidentified. The sample is drawn from a study of blood T cells in healthy people across ages. Findings and limits, study-wide: Roughly linearly, TCR beta diversity per million T cells fell as age increased.

The junction had 6 bases not matched to a gene; V was cut back by 5 bases and J by 8 bases. Germline V gene data show CDR1 as DFQATT and CDR2 as SNEGSKA (reference sequence). The CDR3 is made up of 12 amino acids. For the second PCR, which ran for about 6 to 11 cycles, a sample-barcoded 5' primer and a J-beta primer mix were used. TCRdb reprocessed the 5' RACE reads with MiXCR, giving one entry per CDR3 protein. The table includes 750,000 to 950,000 distinct CDR3 sequences, about 26% detected once. Separately, the same data were catalogued under a study of T cells of mothers and their children. That work adds: At a rate of approximately 1.5 ug per 15 ul, cDNA synthesis received all of the extracted RNA. Detection yielded no persistent microchimeric T cell clones.

This sequence joins TRBV20-1 and TRBJ2-4, with 7 positions matching TRBD2. Specimen: blood. This TCR derives from a boy aged 10-17 years in good health. The CDR3 sequence: CSAGGLGYIQYF. As DNA, the CDR3 is TGCAGTGCTGGTGGACTAGGGTACATTCAGTACTTC.